This T cell receptor beta chain is drawn from a study of breast tumors, draining lymph nodes, adjacent tissues. Study outcomes and limitations: Findings are consistent with lymph node origin and intratumoral expansion of most tumor T cells. Tumor TCR diversity was below lymph nodes but above nontumor tissue.

Ten or more counts support this clonotype. Its target is unknown. TCRdb re-derived calls from the multiplex PCR reads in MiXCR, one entry per CDR3 protein. The table records tens of thousands of distinct CDR3 sequences, 68% of them present only once. There are 13 residues in the CDR3. The V gene lost 3 bases and the J gene lost 4 bases, with 12 bases spanning the gap. Germline-derived CDR1 and CDR2 are GTSNPN and SVGIG (reference sequence). The chain uses TRBV30 and TRBJ2-5; a possible D gene is TRBD1 (5 bases). The sample consisted of tumor-adjacent breast tissue. The TCR originated in a female donor with breast cancer. Some clones in this sample may be carry-over from other donors' samples. CDR3 residues: CAWRSQGAETQYF. CDR3 nucleotide sequence: TGTGCCTGGAGGAGTCAGGGTGCAGAGACCCAGTACTTC.